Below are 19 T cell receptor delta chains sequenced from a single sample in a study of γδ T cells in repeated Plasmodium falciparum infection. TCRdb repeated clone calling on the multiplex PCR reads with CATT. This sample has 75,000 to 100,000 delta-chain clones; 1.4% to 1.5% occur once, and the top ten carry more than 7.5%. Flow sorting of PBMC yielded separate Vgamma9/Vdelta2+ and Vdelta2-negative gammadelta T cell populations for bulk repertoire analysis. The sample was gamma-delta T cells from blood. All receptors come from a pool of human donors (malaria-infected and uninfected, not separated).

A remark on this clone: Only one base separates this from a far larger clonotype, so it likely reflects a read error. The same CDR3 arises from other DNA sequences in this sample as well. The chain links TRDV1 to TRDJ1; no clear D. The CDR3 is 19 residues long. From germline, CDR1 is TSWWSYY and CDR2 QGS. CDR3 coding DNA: TGTGCTCTTGGGGAACTGGGAAAATGGTGGGCCTCCCGGGACGATAAGCTCATCTTT. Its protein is CALGELGKWWASRDDKLIF.

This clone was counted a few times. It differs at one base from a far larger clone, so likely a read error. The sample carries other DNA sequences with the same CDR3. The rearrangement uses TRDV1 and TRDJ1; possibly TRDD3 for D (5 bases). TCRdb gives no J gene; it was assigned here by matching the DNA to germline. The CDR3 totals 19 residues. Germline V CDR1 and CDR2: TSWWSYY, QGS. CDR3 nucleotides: TGCGCTCTTGGGGTAAACTTTTTTCTATGGCCCCGAGAGACCGATAAACTCATCTTT. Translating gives CALGVNFFLWPRETDKLIF.

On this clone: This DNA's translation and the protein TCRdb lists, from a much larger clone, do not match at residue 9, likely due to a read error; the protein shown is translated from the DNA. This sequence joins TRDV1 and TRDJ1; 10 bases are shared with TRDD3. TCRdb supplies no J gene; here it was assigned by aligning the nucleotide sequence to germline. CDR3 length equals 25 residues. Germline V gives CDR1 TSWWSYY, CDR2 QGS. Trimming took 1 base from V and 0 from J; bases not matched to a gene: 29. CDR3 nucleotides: TGTGCTCTTGGGGAACCTAGGACCCACCAGAACTGGGGGATGCCTCGGTGGACATACACCGATAAACTCATCTTT. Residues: CALGEPRTHQNWGMPRWTYTDKLIF.

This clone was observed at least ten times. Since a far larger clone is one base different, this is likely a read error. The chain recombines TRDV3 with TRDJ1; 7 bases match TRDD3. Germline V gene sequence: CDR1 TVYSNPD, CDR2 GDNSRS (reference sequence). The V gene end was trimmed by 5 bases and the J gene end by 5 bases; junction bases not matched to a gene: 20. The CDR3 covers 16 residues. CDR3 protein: CAVFGLRGDALDKLIF. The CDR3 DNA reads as TGTGCCGTTTTTGGACTTCGGGGGGATGCCCTTGATAAACTCATCTTT.

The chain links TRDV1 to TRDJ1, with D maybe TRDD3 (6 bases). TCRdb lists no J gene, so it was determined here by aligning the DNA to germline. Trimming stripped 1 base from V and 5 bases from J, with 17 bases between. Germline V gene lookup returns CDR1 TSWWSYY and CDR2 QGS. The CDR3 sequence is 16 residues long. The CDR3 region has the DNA TGTGCTCTTGGGGAACAGCGCGGTACTGGGCTGGATAAACTCATCTTT. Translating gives CALGEQRGTGLDKLIF.

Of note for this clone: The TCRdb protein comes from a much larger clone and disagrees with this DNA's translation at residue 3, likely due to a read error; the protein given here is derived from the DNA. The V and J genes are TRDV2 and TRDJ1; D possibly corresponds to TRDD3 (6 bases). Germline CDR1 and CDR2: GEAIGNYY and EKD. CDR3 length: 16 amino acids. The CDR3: CARDRRGRLVSDKLIF. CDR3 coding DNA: TGTGCCCGTGACAGACGGGGGAGATTGGTCTCCGATAAACTCATCTTT.

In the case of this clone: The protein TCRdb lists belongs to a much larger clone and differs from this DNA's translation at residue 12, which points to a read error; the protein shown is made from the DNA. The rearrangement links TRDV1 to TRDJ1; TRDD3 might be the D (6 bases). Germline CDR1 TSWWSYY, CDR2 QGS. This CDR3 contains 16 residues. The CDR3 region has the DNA TGTGCTCTTGGGTCCCGGGGGAGGAAGTACACCGAGAAACTCATCTTT. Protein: CALGSRGRKYTEKLIF.

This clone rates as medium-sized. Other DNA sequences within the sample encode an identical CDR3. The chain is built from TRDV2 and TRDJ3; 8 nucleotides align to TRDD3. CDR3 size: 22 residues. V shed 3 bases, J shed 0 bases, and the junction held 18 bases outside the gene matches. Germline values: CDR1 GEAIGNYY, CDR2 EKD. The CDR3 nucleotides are TGTGCCTGTGACTCCGGCGCGTTTACTGGGGGCCCGAGCTCCTGGGACACCCGACAGATGTTTTTC. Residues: CACDSGAFTGGPSSWDTRQMFF.

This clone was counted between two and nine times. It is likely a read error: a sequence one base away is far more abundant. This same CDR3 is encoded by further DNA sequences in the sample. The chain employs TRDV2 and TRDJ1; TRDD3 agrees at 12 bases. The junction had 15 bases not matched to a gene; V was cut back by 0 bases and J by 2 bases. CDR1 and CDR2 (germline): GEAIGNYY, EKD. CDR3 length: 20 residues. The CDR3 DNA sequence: TGTGCCTGTGACACCGTCCGCGGCTGGGGGATACGAAGGTATACCGATAAACTCATCTTT. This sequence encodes CACDTVRGWGIRRYTDKLIF.

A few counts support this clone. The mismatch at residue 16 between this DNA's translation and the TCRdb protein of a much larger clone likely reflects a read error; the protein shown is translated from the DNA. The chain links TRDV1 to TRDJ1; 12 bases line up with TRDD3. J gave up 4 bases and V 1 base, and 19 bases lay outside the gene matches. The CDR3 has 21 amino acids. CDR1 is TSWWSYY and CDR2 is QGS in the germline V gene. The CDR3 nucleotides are TGTGCTCTTGGGGAACCGGCTTCCTACGTTGTGCTGGGGGATACGCGCGATAAACTCATCTTT. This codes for CALGEPASYVVLGDTRDKLIF.

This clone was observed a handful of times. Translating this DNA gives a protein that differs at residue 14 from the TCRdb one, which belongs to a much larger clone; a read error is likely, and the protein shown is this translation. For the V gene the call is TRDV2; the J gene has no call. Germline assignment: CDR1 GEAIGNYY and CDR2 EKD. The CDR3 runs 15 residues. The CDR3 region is CACDTVGRKGGKLTF. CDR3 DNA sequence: TGTGCCTGTGACACCGTAGGGAGAAAAGGGGGTAAACTCACCTTT.

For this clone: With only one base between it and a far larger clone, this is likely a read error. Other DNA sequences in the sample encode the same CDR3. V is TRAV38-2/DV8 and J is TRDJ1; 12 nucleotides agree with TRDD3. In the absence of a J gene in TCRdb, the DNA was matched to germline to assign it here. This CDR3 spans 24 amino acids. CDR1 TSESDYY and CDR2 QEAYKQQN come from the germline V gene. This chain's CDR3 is CAYRSGPSYDYWGILKGYTDKLIF. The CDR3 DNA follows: TGTGCTTACAGGAGCGGGCCTTCCTACGACTACTGGGGGATACTGAAGGGGTACACCGATAAACTCATCTTT.

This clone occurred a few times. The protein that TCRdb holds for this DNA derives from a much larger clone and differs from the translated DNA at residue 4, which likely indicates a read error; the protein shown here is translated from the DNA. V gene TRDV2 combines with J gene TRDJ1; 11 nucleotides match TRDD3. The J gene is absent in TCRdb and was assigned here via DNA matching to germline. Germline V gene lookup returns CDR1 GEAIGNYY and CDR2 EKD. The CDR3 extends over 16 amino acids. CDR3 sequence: CACGTDWGINGDKLIF. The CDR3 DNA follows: TGTGCCTGTGGCACCGACTGGGGGATAAACGGCGATAAACTCATCTTT.

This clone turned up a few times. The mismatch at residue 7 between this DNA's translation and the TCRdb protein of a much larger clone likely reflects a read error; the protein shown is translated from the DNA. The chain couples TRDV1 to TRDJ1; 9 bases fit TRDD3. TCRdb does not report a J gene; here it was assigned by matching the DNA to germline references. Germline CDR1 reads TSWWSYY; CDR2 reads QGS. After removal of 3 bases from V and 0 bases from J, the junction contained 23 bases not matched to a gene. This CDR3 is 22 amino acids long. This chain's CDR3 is CALGERTSLPGAGGFHTDKLIF. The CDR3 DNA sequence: TGTGCTCTTGGGGAGCGCACTTCCCTCCCTGGGGCTGGGGGATTCCACACCGATAAACTCATCTTT.

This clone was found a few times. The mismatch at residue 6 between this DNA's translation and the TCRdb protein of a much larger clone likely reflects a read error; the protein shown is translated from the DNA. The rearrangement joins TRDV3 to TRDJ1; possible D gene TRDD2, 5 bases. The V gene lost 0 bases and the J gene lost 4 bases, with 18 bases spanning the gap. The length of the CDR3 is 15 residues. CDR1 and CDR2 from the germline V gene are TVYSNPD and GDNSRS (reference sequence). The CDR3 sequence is CAFSSCYPTDDKLIF. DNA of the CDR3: TGTGCCTTTAGTTCCTGCTATCCGACAGACGATAAACTCATCTTT.

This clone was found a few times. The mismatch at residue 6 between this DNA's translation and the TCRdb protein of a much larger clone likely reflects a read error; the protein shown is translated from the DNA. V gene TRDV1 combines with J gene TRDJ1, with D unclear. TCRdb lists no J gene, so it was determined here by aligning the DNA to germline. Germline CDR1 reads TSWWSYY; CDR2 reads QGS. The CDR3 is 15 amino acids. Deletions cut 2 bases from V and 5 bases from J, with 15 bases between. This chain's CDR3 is CALGEAWTNSDKLIF. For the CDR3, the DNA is TGTGCTCTTGGGGAAGCGTGGACCAACTCTGATAAACTCATCTTT.

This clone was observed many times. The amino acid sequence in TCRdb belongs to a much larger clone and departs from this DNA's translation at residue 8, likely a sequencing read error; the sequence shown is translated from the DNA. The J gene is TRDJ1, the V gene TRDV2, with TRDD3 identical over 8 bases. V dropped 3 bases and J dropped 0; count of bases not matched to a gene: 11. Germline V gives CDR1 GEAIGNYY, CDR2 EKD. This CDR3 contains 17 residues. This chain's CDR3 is CACDSLLRDTYTDKLIF. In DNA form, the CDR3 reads TGTGCCTGTGACTCATTACTGAGGGATACGTACACCGATAAACTCATCTTT.

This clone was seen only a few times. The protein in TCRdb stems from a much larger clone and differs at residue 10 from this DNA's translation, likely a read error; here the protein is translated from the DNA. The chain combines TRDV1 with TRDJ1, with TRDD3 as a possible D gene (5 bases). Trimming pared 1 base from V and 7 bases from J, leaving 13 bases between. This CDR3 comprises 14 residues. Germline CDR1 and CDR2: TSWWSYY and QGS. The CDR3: CALGEPSPGSKLIF. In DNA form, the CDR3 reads TGTGCTCTTGGGGAACCCTCTCCGGGGAGTAAACTCATCTTT.

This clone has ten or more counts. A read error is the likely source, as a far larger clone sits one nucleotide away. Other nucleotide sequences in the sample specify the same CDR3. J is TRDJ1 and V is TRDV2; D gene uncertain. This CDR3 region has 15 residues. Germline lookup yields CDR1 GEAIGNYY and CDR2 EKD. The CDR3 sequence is CACDTVVPDTDKLIF. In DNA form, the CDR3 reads TGTGCCTGCGACACCGTGGTACCCGACACCGATAAACTCATCTTT.